The text below deals with one TCR beta chain. This entry is derived from a study of cytomegalovirus exposure and HLA in healthy donors. Use of 60 Vbeta and 13 Jbeta primers characterized the PCR. TCRdb's table, derived via immunoSEQ multiplex PCR, lists solely in-frame clones and lacks some. The table records 100,000 to 150,000 clones, under 12% of them present only once. V was clipped by 8 bases and J by 0 bases, with 8 bases between them. The CDR3 has 13 amino acids. Germline CDR1 reads MNHNS; CDR2 reads SASEGT. The receptor comes from a woman aged 18 to 35 in good health and CMV-seropositive. The chain employs TRBV6-1 and TRBJ1-3, with a weak D call TRBD1 (5 bases). The specimen sequenced was PBMCs. CDR3 in amino acids: CASRQGSGNTIYF. Here the CDR3 DNA reads TGTGCCAGCCGTCAGGGCTCTGGAAACACCATATATTTT.